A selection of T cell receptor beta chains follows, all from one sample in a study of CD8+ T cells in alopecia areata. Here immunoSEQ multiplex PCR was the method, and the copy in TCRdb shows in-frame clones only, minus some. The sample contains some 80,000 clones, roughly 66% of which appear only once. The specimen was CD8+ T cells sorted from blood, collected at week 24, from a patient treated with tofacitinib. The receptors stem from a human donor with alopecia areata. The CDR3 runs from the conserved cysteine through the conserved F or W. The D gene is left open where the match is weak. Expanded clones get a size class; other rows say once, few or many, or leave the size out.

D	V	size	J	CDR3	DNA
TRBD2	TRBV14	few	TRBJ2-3	CASSQRLAGGTDTQYF	TGTGCCAGCAGCCAACGACTAGCGGGGGGCACAGATACGCAGTATTTT
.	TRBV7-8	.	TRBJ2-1	CASSLEGQSSYNEQFF	TGTGCCAGCAGCTTAGAAGGACAGAGCTCCTACAATGAGCAGTTCTTC
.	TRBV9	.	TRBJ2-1	CASSNRDNEQFF	TGTGCCAGCAGCAACAGGGACAATGAGCAGTTCTTC
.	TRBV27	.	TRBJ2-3	CASSLLGVEATDTQYF	TGTGCCAGCAGTTTACTAGGGGTTGAGGCTACAGATACGCAGTATTTT
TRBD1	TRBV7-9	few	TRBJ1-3	CASSLGSRTGEPGNTIYF	TGTGCCAGCAGCTTAGGAAGCCGGACAGGGGAGCCTGGAAACACCATATATTTT
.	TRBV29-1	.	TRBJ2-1	CSVGGNEQFF	TGCAGCGTTGGGGGGAATGAGCAGTTCTTC
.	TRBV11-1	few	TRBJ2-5	CASSSGQQETQYF	TGTGCCAGCAGCTCAGGACAGCAAGAGACCCAGTACTTC
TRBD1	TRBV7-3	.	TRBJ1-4	CASSPTGGEKLFF	TGTGCCAGCAGCCCGACAGGGGGAGAAAAACTGTTTTTT
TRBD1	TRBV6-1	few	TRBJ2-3	CASSEGTGGPHTQYF	TGTGCCAGCAGTGAAGGGACAGGGGGCCCCCATACGCAGTATTTT
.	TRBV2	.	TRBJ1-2	CASSEGPASNYGYTF	TGTGCCAGCAGTGAAGGCCCAGCAAGCAACTATGGCTACACCTTC
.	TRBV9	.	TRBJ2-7	CASSVGSSYEQYF	TGTGCCAGCAGCGTCGGTAGCTCCTACGAGCAGTACTTC
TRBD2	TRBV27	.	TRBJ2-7	CASSQLAGSYEQYF	TGTGCCAGCAGTCAACTAGCGGGTAGTTACGAGCAGTACTTC
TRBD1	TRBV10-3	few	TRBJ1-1	CAISGVGDSEAFF	TGTGCCATCAGTGGAGTGGGGGACAGTGAAGCTTTCTTT
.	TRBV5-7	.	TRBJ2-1	CASSLDRDHYEQFF	TGTGCCAGCAGCTTGGATAGGGACCACTATGAGCAGTTCTTC
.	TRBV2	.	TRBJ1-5	CASSDSAYSNQPQHF	TGTGCCAGCAGTGATTCAGCCTATAGCAATCAGCCCCAGCATTTT
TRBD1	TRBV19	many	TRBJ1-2	CASSRDRGDYGYTF	TGTGCCAGTAGTCGGGACAGGGGCGACTATGGCTACACCTTC
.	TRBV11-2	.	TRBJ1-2	CASSLSQLLTF	TGTGCCAGCAGCTTATCACAGCTACTAACCTTC
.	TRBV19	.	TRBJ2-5	CASRAVGLETQYF	TGTGCCAGCCGGGCCGTAGGGCTGGAGACCCAGTACTTC
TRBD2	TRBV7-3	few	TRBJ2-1	CASSPILAGAYNEQFF	TGTGCCAGCAGCCCGATATTAGCGGGAGCCTACAATGAGCAGTTCTTC
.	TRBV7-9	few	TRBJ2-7	CASSGTGYEQYF	TGTGCCAGCAGCGGGACGGGTTACGAGCAGTACTTC
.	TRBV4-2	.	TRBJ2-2	CASSQGRGLGINTGELFF	TGTGCCAGCAGCCAAGGTCGCGGGCTAGGGATCAACACCGGGGAGCTGTTTTTT
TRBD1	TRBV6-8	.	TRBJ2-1	CASTWDRGLYNEQFF	TGTGCCAGCACCTGGGACAGGGGGCTTTACAATGAGCAGTTCTTC
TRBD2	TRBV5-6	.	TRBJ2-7	CASSFMGTSGGKRKQYF	TGTGCCAGCAGCTTCATGGGGACTAGCGGGGGCAAGAGGAAGCAGTACTTC
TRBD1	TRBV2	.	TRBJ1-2	CASSETGDGYTF	TGTGCCAGCAGTGAAACAGGGGACGGCTACACCTTC
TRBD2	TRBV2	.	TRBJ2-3	CASSANRAGGPTDTQYF	TGTGCCAGCAGTGCAAACCGAGCGGGAGGGCCAACAGATACGCAGTATTTT
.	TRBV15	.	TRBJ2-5	CATSRERGPGETQYF	TGTGCCACCAGCAGAGAGAGGGGACCGGGAGAGACCCAGTACTTC
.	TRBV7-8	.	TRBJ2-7	CASSFGEGVREQYF	TGTGCCAGCAGCTTTGGTGAAGGGGTTCGAGAGCAGTACTTC
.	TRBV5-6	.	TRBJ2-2	CASSLERASGELFF	TGTGCCAGCAGCTTGGAAAGGGCTTCCGGGGAGCTGTTTTTT
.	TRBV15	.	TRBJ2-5	CATSRDLLGKTQYF	TGTGCCACCAGCAGAGATTTACTAGGAAAGACCCAGTACTTC
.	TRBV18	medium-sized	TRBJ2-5	CASSLGPFQETQYF	TGTGCCAGCTCACTGGGACCTTTCCAAGAGACCCAGTACTTC
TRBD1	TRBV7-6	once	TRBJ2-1	CASSMPGQEQFF	TGTGCCAGCAGCATGCCGGGACAGGAGCAGTTCTTC
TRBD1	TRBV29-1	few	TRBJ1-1	CSVEDRGGAGAFF	TGCAGCGTTGAAGATCGAGGGGGCGCGGGAGCTTTCTTT
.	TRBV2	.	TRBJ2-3	CASSEAEDTQYF	TGTGCCAGCAGTGAAGCGGAAGATACGCAGTATTTT
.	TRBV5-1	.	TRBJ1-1	CASSLSPGMNTEAFF	TGCGCCAGCAGCTTGAGTCCAGGAATGAACACTGAAGCTTTCTTT
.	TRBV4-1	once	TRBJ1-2	CASSQHVTGSYGYTF	TGCGCCAGCAGCCAACATGTAACAGGTTCCTATGGCTACACCTTC
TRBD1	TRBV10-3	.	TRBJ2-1	CAISESQGAPYNEQFF	TGTGCCATCAGTGAGTCCCAGGGGGCCCCCTACAATGAGCAGTTCTTC
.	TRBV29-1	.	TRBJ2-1	CSVEGGARSYNEQFF	TGCAGCGTTGAAGGGGGGGCTAGATCCTACAATGAGCAGTTCTTC
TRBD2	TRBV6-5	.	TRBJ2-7	CASSSDQTSGGLEQYF	TGTGCCAGCAGTTCCGACCAGACTAGCGGGGGCCTCGAGCAGTACTTC
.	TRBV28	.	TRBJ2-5	CASSYPRGGGSQETQYF	TGTGCCAGCAGTTACCCGCGCGGAGGGGGAAGTCAAGAGACCCAGTACTTC
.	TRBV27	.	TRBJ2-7	CASMGRGVDEQYF	TGTGCCAGCATGGGGCGGGGCGTAGACGAGCAGTACTTC
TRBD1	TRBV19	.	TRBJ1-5	CASSRYLTGGGQPQHF	TGTGCCAGTAGCCGCTACCTTACAGGGGGCGGACAGCCCCAGCATTTT
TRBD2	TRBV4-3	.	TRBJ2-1	CASSQILADHNEQFF	TGCGCCAGCAGCCAAATACTAGCGGACCACAATGAGCAGTTCTTC
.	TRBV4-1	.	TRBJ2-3	CASSLAQPITDTQYF	TGCGCCAGCAGCTTAGCACAGCCTATCACAGATACGCAGTATTTT
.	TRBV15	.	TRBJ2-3	CATSISRESDTQYF	TGTGCCACCAGCATCTCTAGGGAATCGGATACGCAGTATTTT
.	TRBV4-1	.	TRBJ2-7	CASSQEVGGRYEQYF	TGCGCCAGCAGCCAAGAGGTTGGGGGACGGTACGAGCAGTACTTC
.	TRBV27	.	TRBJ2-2	CASSPWGGNTGELFF	TGTGCCAGCAGTCCGTGGGGTGGGAACACCGGGGAGCTGTTTTTT
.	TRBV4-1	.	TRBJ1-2	CASSQGETGGVYGYTF	TGCGCCAGCAGCCAAGGGGAGACAGGAGGAGTCTATGGCTACACCTTC
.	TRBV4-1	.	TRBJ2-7	CASSSQDSYEQYF	TGCGCCAGCAGCTCCCAGGACAGCTACGAGCAGTACTTC
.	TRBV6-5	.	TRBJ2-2	CASSYEGAGELFF	TGTGCCAGCAGTTACGAGGGAGCGGGGGAGCTGTTTTTT
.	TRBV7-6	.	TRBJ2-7	CASSLLRDTSYEQYF	TGTGCCAGCAGCTTACTCCGGGACACATCCTACGAGCAGTACTTC
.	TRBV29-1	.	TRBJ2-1	CSVEIHPYNEQFF	TGCAGCGTTGAAATCCACCCCTACAATGAGCAGTTCTTC
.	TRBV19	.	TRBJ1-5	CASTPQGGYSNQPQHF	TGTGCCAGTACCCCCCAGGGAGGGTATAGCAATCAGCCCCAGCATTTT
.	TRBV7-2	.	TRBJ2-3	CASRGEADTQYF	TGTGCCAGCCGCGGGGAGGCAGATACGCAGTATTTT
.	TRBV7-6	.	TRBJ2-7	CASSDVTGEQYF	TGTGCCAGCAGTGACGTTACTGGCGAGCAGTACTTC
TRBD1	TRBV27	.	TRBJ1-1	CASSIGQANTEAFF	TGTGCCAGCAGTATCGGACAGGCGAACACTGAAGCTTTCTTT